This T cell receptor beta chain was profiled in a study of blood T cell repertoires in COVID-19. Across the study: The United States, Italy and Spain provided the acute and convalescent COVID-19 samples.

The method was immunoSEQ multiplex PCR; TCRdb's version includes in-frame clones alone and lacks a portion of them. The sample has some 340,000 clones; around 86% are singletons. CDR3 size: 13 residues. CDR1 DFQATT and CDR2 SNEGSKA come from the germline V gene (reference sequence). V lost 3 bases and J 5 bases, leaving 13 bases between the germline ends. The sample consisted of PBMCs or T cells enriched from blood (not recorded which). This sequence joins TRBV20-1 and TRBJ1-2; no firm D call. This receptor was taken from a woman between 50 and 59 years old who had recovered from COVID-19. The CDR3 here is CSASVLARYGYTF. The CDR3 DNA reads as TGCAGTGCTAGTGTTCTGGCTAGATATGGCTACACCTTC.